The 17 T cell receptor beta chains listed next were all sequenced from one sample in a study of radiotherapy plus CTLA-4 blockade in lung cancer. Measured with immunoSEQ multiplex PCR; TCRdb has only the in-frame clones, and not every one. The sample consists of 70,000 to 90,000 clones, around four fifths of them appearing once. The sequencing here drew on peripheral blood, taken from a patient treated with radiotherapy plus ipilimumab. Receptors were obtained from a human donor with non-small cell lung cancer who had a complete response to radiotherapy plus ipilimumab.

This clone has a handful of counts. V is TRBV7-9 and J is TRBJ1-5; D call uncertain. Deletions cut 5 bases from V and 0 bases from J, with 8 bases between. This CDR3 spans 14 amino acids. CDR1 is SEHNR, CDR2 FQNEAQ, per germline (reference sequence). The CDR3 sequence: CASSLDLSNQPQHF. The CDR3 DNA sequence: TGTGCCAGCAGCCTAGACCTTAGCAATCAGCCCCAGCATTTT.

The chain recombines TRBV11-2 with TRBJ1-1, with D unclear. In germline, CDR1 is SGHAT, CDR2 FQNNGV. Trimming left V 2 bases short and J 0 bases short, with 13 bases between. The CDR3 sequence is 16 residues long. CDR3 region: CASSLSAGAMNTEAFF. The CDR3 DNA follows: TGTGCCAGCAGCTTATCGGCAGGAGCTATGAACACTGAAGCTTTCTTT.

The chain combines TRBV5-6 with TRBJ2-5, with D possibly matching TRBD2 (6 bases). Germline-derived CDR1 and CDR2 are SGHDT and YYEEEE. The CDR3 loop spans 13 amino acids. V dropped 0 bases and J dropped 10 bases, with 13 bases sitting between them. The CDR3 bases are TGTGCCAGCAGCTTGGTAATTTGGGGGGACCAGTACTTC. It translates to CASSLVIWGDQYF.

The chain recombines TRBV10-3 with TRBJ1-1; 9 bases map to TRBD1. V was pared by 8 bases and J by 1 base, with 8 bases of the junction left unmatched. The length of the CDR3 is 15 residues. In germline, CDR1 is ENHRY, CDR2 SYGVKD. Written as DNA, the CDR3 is TGTGCCATCGGTCCCGGGACAGGGAGGAACACTGAAGCTTTCTTT. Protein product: CAIGPGTGRNTEAFF.

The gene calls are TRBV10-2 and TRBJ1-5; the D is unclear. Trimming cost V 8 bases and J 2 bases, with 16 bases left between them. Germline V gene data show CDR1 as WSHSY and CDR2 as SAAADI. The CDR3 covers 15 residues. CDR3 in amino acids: CASGEGVSGNQPQHF. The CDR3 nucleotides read TGCGCCAGCGGGGAAGGTGTCAGCGGCAATCAGCCCCAGCATTTT.

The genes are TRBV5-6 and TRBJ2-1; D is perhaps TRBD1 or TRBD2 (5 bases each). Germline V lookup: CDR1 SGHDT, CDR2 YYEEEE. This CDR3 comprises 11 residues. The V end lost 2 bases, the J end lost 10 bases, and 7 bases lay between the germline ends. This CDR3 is CASSLEGEQFF. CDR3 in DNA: TGTGCCAGCAGCTTAGAGGGGGAGCAGTTCTTC. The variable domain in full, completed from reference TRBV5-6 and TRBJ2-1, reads DAGVTQSPTHLIKTRGQQVTLRCSPKSGHDTVSWYQQALGQGPQFIFQYYEEEERQRGNFPDRFSGHQFPNYSSELNVNALLLGDSALYLCASSLEGEQFFGPGTRLTVL.

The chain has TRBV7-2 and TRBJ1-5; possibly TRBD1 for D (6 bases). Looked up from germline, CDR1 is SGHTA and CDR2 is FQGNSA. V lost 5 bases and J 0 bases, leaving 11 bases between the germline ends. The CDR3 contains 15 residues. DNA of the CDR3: TGTGCCAGCAGCCCGGGGACATCTAGCAATCAGCCCCAGCATTTT. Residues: CASSPGTSSNQPQHF.

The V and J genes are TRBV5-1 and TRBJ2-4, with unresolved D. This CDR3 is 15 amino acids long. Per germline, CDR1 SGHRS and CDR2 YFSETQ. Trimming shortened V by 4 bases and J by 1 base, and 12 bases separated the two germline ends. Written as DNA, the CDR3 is TGCGCCAGCAGCACGGCCCCGGTGGCCAAAAACATTCAGTACTTC. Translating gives CASSTAPVAKNIQYF.

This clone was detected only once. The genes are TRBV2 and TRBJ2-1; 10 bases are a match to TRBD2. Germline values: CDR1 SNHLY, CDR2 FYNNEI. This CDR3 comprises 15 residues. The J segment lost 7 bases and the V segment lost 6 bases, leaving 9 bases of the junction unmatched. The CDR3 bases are TGTGCCAGCAGGCGGGAGGGTAGCGGGAGGAATGAGCAGTTCTTC. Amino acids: CASRREGSGRNEQFF.

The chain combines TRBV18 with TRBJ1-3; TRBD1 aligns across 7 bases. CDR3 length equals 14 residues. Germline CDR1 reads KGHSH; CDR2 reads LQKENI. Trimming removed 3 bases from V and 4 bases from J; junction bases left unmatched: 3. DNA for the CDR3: TGTGCCAGCTCACCTCCGGGACAGGGAAACACCATATATTTT. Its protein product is CASSPPGQGNTIYF.

The chain's CDR3 is CASSLGETQYF. The CDR3 nucleotides read TGTGCCAGCAGTTTAGGAGAGACCCAGTACTTC. The chain combines TRBV27 with TRBJ2-5; no reliable D call. Germline V gives CDR1 MNHEY, CDR2 SMNVEV (reference sequence). The germline V and J ends were trimmed by 2 bases and 4 bases, with 2 bases remaining between them. There are 11 residues in the CDR3.

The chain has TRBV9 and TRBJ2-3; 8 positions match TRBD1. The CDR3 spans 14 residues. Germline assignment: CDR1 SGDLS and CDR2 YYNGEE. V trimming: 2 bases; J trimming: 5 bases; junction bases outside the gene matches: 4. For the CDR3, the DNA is TGTGCCAGCAGCGTTGGGACAGGAGTAGATACGCAGTATTTT. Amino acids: CASSVGTGVDTQYF.

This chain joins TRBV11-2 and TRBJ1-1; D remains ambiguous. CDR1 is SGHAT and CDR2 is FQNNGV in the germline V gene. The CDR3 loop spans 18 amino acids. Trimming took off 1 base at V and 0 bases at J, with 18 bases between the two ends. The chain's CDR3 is CASSLGPLGEGMNTEAFF. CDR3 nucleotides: TGTGCCAGCAGCTTAGGGCCCCTTGGGGAGGGAATGAACACTGAAGCTTTCTTT.

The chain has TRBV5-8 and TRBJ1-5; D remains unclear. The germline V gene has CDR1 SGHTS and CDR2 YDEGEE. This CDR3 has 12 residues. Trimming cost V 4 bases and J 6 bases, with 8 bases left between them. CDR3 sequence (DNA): TGTGCCAGCAGCCCCTTGTCTCAGCCCCAGCATTTT. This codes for CASSPLSQPQHF.

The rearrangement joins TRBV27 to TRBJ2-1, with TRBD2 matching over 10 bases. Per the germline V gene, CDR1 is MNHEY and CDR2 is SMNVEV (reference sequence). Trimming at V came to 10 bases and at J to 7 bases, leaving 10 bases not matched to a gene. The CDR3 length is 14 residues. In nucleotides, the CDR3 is TGTGCCATCCGGACTAGCGGTGCTTCTAATGAGCAGTTCTTC. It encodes CAIRTSGASNEQFF.

The CDR3 nucleotides read TGTGCCAGCAGCCTGGACAGGGGAACCTATGGCTACACCTTC. It encodes CASSLDRGTYGYTF. V usage is TRBV6-1 and J usage is TRBJ1-2; 9 bases fit TRBD1. CDR3 length: 14 amino acids. Germline CDR1 MNHNS, CDR2 SASEGT. V was pared by 6 bases and J by 4 bases, with 6 bases of the junction left unmatched.

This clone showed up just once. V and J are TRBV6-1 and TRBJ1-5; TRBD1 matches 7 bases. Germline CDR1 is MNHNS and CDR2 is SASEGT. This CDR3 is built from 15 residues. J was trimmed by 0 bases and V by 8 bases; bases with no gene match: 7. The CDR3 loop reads CASAWDRDSNQPQHF. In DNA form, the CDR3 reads TGTGCCAGCGCCTGGGACAGAGATAGCAATCAGCCCCAGCATTTT.